This entry features one T cell receptor beta chain sequence. This clonotype was seen many times. Its antigen remains undetermined. Qualities for individual bases were not recorded, and no much larger clone is one base off. cDNA was synthesized by template-switch 5'RACE using a primer with a 10-nucleotide random unique molecular identifier that tagged each TCR transcript. Over 180 million TCR-beta sequences, covering 15-18 subjects, were produced in each sequencing run. The RNeasy kit was used for extraction of total RNA. Using the KAPA Real-time Library Amplification kit, TCR-beta VDJ regions were amplified with primers for the TCR constant region and the 5'RACE anchor. A first PCR added sample indexes and Illumina adaptors, after which a second PCR increased the library yield. The roughly 650 bp TCR product was size-selected on a 2% E-gel SizeSelection system after Ampure bead purification. Before pooling, library quality was assessed on a Bioanalyzer, concentration was determined with Qubit, and library quantification was performed with the Kapa Library Quantification kit. Libraries were sequenced paired-end 2 x 150 bp on an Illumina HiSeq 2500. To increase sequence diversity, roughly 24-32% phiX was spiked into each library pool. The authors' pipeline ran thus. Quality-filtered reads were processed with the UMI-based MiGEC pipeline, which removed over 85% of raw TCR sequences during error correction. VDJ genes were aligned to IMGT germline references, and clonotypes were defined by unique CDR3 amino acid sequence plus V-J genes. VDJtools evaluated clonal expansion, Shannon diversity and CDR3 relatedness (CalcPairwiseDistances, ClusterSamples); CLCbio workbench built phylogenetic trees. Expanded clones were defined as having at least 8 unique UMIs, based on coefficient-of-variation modelling across technical triplicates. TCRdb passed the public sequencing reads through fastp at Q25 and MiXCR, retaining productive beta sequences. Each entry is one CDR3 protein sequence, shown with its most common DNA and genes. The V and J calls and clone size come from TCRdb's table, not from the authors' own analysis. The sample profile shows about 80,000 distinct CDR3 sequences; about 5.6% of them were found once. The top ten clones comprise approximately 8% of the sample.

The data originate from a study of neurological immune-mediated disorders (dated by TCRdb to about 2019). Describing the broader study: Of the approximately 34 multiple sclerosis patients, about 30 had relapsing-remitting MS and 3 had secondary progressive MS. Peripheral blood TCR-beta repertoires from HTLV-I-associated myelopathy (HAM/TSP) patients, multiple sclerosis patients and healthy controls were compared by UMI-based sequencing. Longitudinal samples, technical triplicates and paired sorted CD4+ and CD8+ T-cell subsets, alongside PBMC samples, were included among the approximately 100 TCR-beta libraries. Longitudinal HAM/TSP and healthy donors were sampled at 3 time-points each (3-40 month intervals). The cohort included some 68 subjects: some 14 with HAM/TSP, around 34 with multiple sclerosis, and around 20 healthy controls. Summary of the overall study and its limitations: Across subjects, expanded clones never shared an identical CDR3 amino acid sequence, which suggests that the TCR-beta repertoires in every group were private. TCR clonal expansion was highest in HAM/TSP patients and lowest in MS patients, with MS patients falling below even healthy controls. Repertoires from 18 of 34 MS patients were grouped by phylogenetic analysis into a cluster of related CDR3 sequences, suggesting a possible repertoire-level signature. No clinical or MRI features were associated with the MS cluster, and the authors said that larger cohorts are needed.

The time point tag for this specimen amounts to: longitudinal time-point 2. Unsorted PBMC libraries were generated from 2 million PBMCs stored in RNAlater at -80 °C until RNA extraction. The multiple sclerosis patients were enrolled in a US clinical protocol that evaluated disease progression with magnetic resonance imaging. PBMCs were separated from peripheral blood using Ficoll-Hypaque density gradient centrifugation and then cryopreserved in liquid nitrogen. According to the germline V gene, CDR1 reads MNHEY and CDR2 reads SVGAGI. The junction carries 11 bases between V and J, which are trimmed by 6 bases and 0 bases respectively. From its cysteine to its phenylalanine, the CDR3 spans 14 amino acids. Only the CDR3 portion is preserved as DNA: 42 bases, with reading frame beginning at the first base.

The rearrangement combines TRBV6-5 with TRBJ1-1; the D segment could be TRBD1, given 6 matching bases. Sample: PBMCs. The source is a woman in her fifties or sixties with multiple sclerosis. The CDR3: CASSGQFLNTEAFF. The DNA sequence is TGTGCCAGCAGCGGACAGTTCCTGAACACTGAAGCTTTCTTT.